This T cell receptor (beta chain) was documented in a study of shared clonotypes between healthy human individuals (dated by TCRdb to the early 2020s). Turning to the overall study: The cohort comprised two women and a few men aged 18 to 49 years. Blood TCR repertoires of several healthy adults were deeply sequenced to estimate repertoire size and the extent of clonotype sharing between individuals. Different laboratories and diverse techniques were used to prepare libraries and sequence TCR repertoires, to increase sequencing depth and limit assay-specific biases. For each donor, three plates each were used for CD4 naive and CD4 memory, two plates were used for CD8 naive, and one plate was used for CD8 memory. Each donor's leukapheresis produced roughly between about 0.85 and 10 billion PBMCs.

Healthy HIV-negative adults with no recently reported acute infections or vaccinations were included as donors. Every donor was a Caucasian adult living in Nashville, Tennessee, USA. CD8 memory samples were composed of magnetically selected CD45RO+ cells combined with CCR7-negative CD45RA+ effector memory (TemRA) cells. After blood collection by leukapheresis, PBMCs were isolated using Ficoll-Histopaque density gradient centrifugation and then cryopreserved in the vapor phase of liquid nitrogen. Analytical flow cytometry was used to check the purity and quantity of each magnetically sorted T cell population. Each sorted fraction had its genomic DNA isolated and then quantified by UV absorbance on a Nanodrop 2000c. Points the paper makes about the study in general: Rarefaction of sorted-subset datasets indicated incomplete sequencing despite the large sequencing depth. Higher generation probabilities were observed for clonotypes shared by all four sorted-subset donors than for non-shared clonotypes. Estimated clonotype richness was generally larger for naive than for memory subsets. Based on pairwise subsampling, the degree of clonotype sharing among donors was expected to be affected by sequencing depth. Sharing across several donors was observed for about 5% of naive CD4, about 4% of naive CD8, over 2% of memory CD4, and over 0.3% of memory CD8 clonotypes. Sampling was restricted to blood, and TCR repertoires in tissues likely differ from the TCR repertoires found in blood. Because the study included only a small number of donors, the genetic and exposure-history diversity represented was limited.

The germline V gene encodes CDR1 SNHLY and CDR2 FYNNEI. Compared with germline, V lacks 3 bases and J lacks 5 bases; bases without a gene match: 22. The CDR3 has 19 amino acids, counting the end cysteine and phenylalanine. The kept DNA is CDR3 alone, 57 bases in frame from the first base. TCR CDR3 regions were amplified from genomic DNA by multiplex PCR using the deep immunoSEQ assay. Genomic DNA extracted from each cell subset was distributed evenly over all wells of several immunoSEQ 96-well plates, and each plate served as one replicate. For sorted subsets, about 200 ng genomic DNA, equal to some 30,000 T cell genomes, was loaded into each replicate PCR. The purified libraries were quantified using a Qubit 3.0 fluorometer, sized with a Bioanalyzer 2100, and then quantified again using the KAPA Library Quantification kit. A separate single-read 150-cycle Illumina NextSeq 550 flow cell was used to sequence each immunoSEQ 96-well plate. Under the source paper's analysis protocol: Because only junctional sequences without quality scores were contained in the immunoSEQ output, filtering matching that applied to full-length reads could not be performed. Sequences were annotated with PyIR, a Python wrapper for IgBLAST v1.9, using IMGT germline references to assign V/J genes and CDR3. Any read was removed if the V/J assignment was weak (E-value above 1e-6), the CDR3 was missing, or the read contained stop codons, out-of-frame junctions, or ambiguous translated residues. A V3J clonotype was defined by an identical inferred V gene, J gene, and CDR3 amino acid sequence. To compute the percentage overlap between repertoires, the number of shared unique clonotypes was divided by the size of the smaller repertoire. Three approaches were used to assess repertoire richness: RTK rarefaction, the Chao1 estimator, and Recon v2.1 estimates of unobserved clonotypes. Generation probabilities were computed with OLGA for all TCRbeta clonotypes obtained by the gDNA method from several donors. The immuneACCESS repertoire file appears here via TCRdb, limited to in-frame rearrangements. These files lack a portion of the clones; in checked studies, under half of the deficit traces to unresolved V genes, and the cause of the others is not known. From that table come the V and J calls and clone size; the DNA was used to work out D and trimming. The sample table lists roughly 720,000 clones, around 91% of them with a count of one. Clones ranked in the top ten supply around a third of the sample.

In the case of this clone: It has no known antigen specificity. No clone much larger than this one lies a single base away; base qualities are absent.

This receptor was obtained from a man aged 18 to 30 in good health. Some clones in this sample may be carry-over from other donors' samples. The sequence links TRBV2 to TRBJ2-7, with 7 bases in between that match TRBD1. Input material: memory CD8+ T cells from PBMCs. Explained via the paper, the cell subset or site label denotes: CD45RO+ cells pooled with CCR7-negative TemRA cells. The CDR3 sequence is CASSDPLIRQGVRSHEQYF. The DNA sequence reads TGTGCCAGCAGTGACCCCCTGATTCGGCAGGGGGTAAGGTCCCACGAGCAGTACTTC.